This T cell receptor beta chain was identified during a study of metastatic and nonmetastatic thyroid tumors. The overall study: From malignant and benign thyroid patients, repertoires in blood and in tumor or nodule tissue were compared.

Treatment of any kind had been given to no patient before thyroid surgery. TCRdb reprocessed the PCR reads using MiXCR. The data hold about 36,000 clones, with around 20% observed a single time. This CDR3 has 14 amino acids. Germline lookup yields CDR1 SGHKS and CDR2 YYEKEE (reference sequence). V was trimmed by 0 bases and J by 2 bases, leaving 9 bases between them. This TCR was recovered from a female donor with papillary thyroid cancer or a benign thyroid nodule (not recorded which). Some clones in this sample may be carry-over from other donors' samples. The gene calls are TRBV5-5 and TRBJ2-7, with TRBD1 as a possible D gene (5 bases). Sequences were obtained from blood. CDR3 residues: CASSLGDSAYEQYF. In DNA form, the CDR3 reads TGTGCCAGCAGCTTGGGTGACAGTGCCTACGAGCAGTACTTC.